This T cell receptor (beta chain) was recovered during a study of radiation and T cells in renal cell carcinoma. Study information: Nephrectomy followed 15 Gy stereotactic body radiation by 4 weeks. Points from the study as a whole: In blood, top tumor clones expanded by 2 weeks, shrinking by 4.

Time point of the sample: blood 2 weeks post-SBRT. Noted treatment: 15 Gy SBRT to primary tumor, nephrectomy 4 weeks later. After SBRT, blood was collected at 2 and 4 weeks, plus baseline. Profiling relied on immunoSEQ multiplex PCR, and the TCRdb table lists in-frame clones only, not all of them. The sample contains about 120,000 clones, roughly 77% of which appear only once. On this clone: The antigen is not known.

Germline V gives CDR1 SGHRS, CDR2 YFSETQ. This CDR3 spans 16 amino acids. The sequences come from blood, collected from a patient whose treatment included radiotherapy and nephrectomy. This clonotype was obtained from a woman aged 60 to 75 with renal cell carcinoma. The chain employs TRBV5-1 and TRBJ2-5; 10 bases align to TRBD1. The DNA end favors TRBJ2-7, so the J call may be wrong. The CDR3 coding sequence is TGCGCCAGCAGCAAGACAGGGGGCCTATCTGGTTACGAGCAGTACTTC. Amino acids: CASSKTGGLSGYEQYF.